This T cell receptor beta chain was sequenced during a study of blood T cell repertoires in COVID-19. Study background: In each case, the material was cDNA or gDNA derived from T cells, B-cell-depleted T cells, or PBMCs.

With V trimmed by 5 bases and J by 3 bases, 17 bases remained unmatched. The CDR3 totals 18 residues. In germline, CDR1 is MGHRA, CDR2 YSYEKL. Assay used: immunoSEQ multiplex PCR; TCRdb lists only in-frame clones, some missing. The top ten hold about 5% of the sample, which has approximately 150,000 clones, around nine tenths seen once. The sequenced sample consisted of peripheral blood. The chain joins TRBV4-1 to TRBJ2-3; 7 bases map to TRBD2. This clonotype was sampled from a human donor in a cohort sampled during active COVID-19. DNA for the CDR3: TGCGCCAGCAGCAAAGCCCCTAGCGGAGGCGGGAGTACAGATACGCAGTATTTT. Its translation: CASSKAPSGGGSTDTQYF.